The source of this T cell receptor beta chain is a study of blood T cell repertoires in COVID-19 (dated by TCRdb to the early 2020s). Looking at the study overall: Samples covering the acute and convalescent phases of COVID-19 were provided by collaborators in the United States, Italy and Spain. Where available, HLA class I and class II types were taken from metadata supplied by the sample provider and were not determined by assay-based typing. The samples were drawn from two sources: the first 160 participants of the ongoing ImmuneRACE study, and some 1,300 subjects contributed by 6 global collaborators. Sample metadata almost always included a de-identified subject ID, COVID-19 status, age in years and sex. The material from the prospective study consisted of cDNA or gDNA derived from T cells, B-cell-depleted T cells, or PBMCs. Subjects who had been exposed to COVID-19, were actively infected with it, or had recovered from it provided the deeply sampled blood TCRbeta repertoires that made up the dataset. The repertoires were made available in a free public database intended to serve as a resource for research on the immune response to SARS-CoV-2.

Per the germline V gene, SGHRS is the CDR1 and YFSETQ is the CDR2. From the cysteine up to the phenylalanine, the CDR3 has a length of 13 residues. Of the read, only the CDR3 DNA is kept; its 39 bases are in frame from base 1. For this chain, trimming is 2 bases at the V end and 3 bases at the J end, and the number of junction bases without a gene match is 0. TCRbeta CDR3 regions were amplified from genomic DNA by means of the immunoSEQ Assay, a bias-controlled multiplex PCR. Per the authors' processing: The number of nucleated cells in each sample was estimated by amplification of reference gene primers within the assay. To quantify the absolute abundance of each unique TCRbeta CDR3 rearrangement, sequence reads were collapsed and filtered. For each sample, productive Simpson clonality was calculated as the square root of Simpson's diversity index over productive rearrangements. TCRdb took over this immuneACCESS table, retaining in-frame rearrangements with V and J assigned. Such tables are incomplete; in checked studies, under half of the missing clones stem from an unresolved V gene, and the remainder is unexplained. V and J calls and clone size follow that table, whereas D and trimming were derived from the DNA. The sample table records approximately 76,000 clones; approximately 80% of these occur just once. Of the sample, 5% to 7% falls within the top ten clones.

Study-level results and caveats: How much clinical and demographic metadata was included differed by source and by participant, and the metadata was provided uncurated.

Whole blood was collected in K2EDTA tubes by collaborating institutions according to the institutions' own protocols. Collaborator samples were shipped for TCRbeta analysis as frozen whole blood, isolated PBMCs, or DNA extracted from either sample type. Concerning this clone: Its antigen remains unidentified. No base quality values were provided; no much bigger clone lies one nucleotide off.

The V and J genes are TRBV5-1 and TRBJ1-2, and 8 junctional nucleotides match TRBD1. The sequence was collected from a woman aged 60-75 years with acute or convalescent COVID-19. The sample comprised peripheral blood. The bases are TGCGCCAGCAGCTTACAGGGGGACTATGGCTACACCTTC. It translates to CASSLQGDYGYTF.